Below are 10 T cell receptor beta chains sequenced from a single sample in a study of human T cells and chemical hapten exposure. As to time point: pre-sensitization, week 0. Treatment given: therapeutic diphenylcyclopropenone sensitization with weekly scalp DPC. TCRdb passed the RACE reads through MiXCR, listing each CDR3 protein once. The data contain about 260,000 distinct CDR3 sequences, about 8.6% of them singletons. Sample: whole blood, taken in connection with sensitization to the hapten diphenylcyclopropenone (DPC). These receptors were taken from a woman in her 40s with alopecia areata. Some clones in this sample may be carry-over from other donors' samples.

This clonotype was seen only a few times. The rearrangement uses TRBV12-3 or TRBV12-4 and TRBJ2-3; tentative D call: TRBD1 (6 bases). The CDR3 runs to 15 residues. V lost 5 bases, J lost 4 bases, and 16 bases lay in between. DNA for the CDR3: TGTGCCAGCAGTGGCACAGGGCAGGGGTCAGATACGCAGTATTTT. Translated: CASSGTGQGSDTQYF.

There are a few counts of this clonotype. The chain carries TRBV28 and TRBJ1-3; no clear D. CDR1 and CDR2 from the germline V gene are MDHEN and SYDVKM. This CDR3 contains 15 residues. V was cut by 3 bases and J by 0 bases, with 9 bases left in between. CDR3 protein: CASSFSGISGNTIYF. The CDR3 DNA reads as TGTGCCAGCAGTTTCTCGGGAATCTCTGGAAACACCATATATTTT.

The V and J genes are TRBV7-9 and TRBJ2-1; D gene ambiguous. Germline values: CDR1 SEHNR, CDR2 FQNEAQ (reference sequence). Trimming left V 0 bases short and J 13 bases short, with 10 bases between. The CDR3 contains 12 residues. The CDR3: CASSLALHGQFF. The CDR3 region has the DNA TGTGCCAGCAGCTTAGCGTTACATGGCCAGTTCTTC. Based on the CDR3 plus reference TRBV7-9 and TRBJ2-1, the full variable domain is DTGVSQNPRHKITKRGQNVTFRCDPISEHNRLYWYRQTLGQGPEFLTYFQNEAQLEKSRLLSDRFSAERPKGSFSTLEIQRTEQGDSAMYLCASSLALHGQFFGPGTRLTVL.

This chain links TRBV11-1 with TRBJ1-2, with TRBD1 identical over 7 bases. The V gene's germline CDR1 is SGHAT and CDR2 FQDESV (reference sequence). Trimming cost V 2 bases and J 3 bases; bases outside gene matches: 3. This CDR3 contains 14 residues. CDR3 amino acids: CASSLPGTDYGYTF. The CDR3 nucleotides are TGTGCCAGCAGCTTACCCGGGACAGACTATGGCTACACCTTC.

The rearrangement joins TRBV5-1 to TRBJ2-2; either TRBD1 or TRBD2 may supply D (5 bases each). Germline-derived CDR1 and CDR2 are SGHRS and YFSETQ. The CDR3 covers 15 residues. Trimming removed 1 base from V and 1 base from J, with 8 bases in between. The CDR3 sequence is CASSLLGENTGELFF. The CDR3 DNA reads TGCGCCAGCAGCTTGTTGGGGGAGAACACCGGGGAGCTGTTTTTT.

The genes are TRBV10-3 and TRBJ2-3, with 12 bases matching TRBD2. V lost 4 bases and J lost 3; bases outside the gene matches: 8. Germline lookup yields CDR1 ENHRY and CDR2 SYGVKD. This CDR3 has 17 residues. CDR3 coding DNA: TGTGCCATCAGTGCCCCATGGACTAGCGGGAAAACAGATACGCAGTATTTT. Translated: CAISAPWTSGKTDTQYF.

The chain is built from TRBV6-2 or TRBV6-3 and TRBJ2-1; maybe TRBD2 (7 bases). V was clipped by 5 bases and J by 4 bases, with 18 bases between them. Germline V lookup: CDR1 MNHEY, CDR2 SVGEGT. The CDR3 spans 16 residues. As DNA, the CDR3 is TGTGCCAGCAGTCCCCGGGGGGCTAGCGGTTACAATGAGCAGTTCTTC. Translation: CASSPRGASGYNEQFF.

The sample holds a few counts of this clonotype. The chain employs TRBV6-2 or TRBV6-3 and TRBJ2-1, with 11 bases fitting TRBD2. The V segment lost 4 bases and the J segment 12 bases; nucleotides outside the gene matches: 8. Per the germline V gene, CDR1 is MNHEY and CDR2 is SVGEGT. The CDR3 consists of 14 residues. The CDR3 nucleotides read TGTGCCAGCAGTTCACCGACTAGCGGGGTAGGGCAGTTCTTC. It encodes CASSSPTSGVGQFF.

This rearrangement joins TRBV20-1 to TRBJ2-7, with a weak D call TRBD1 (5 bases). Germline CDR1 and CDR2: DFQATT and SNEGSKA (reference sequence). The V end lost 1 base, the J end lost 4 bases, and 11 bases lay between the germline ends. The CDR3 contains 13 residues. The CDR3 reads CSARVQGSYEQYF. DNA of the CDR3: TGCAGTGCTAGAGTGCAGGGATCTTACGAGCAGTACTTC.

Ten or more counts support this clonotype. The CDR3 DNA is TGTGCCAGCAGTTTACGGCAGAGCAATCAGCCCCAGCATTTT. It is translated as CASSLRQSNQPQHF. This chain connects TRBV12-3 or TRBV12-4 to TRBJ1-5; D gene uncertain. CDR3 length equals 14 residues. Trimming stripped 2 bases from V and 1 base from J, with 6 bases between.